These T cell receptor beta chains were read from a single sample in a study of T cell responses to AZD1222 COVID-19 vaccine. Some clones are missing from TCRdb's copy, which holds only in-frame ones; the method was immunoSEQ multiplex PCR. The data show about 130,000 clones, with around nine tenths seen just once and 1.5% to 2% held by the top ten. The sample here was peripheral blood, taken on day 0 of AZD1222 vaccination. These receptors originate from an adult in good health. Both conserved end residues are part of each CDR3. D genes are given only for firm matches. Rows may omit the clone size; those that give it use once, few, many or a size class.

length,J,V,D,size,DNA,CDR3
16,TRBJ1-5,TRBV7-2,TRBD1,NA,TGTGCCAGCAGCTTCGAGACAGGGAGTAGCAATCAGCCCCAGCATTTT,CASSFETGSSNQPQHF
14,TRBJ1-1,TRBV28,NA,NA,TGTGCCAGCAGTTTATTAGGGGAAGACACTGAAGCTTTCTTT,CASSLLGEDTEAFF
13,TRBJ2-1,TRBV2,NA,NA,TGTGCCAGCGGAAAAGACAGTTACAATGAGCAGTTCTTC,CASGKDSYNEQFF
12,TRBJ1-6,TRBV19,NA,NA,TGTGCCAGTAGTATTGGGCTGGGGGCCCTCCACTTT,CASSIGLGALHF
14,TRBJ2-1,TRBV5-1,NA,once,TGCGCCAGCAGCTTGGCCAGGGGCGGCAATGAGCAGTTCTTC,CASSLARGGNEQFF
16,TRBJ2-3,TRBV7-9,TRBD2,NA,TGTGCCATTCCAAAGGGACTAGCGAGAAGCACAGATACGCAGTATTTT,CAIPKGLARSTDTQYF
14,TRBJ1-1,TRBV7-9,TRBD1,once,TGTGCCAGCAGCTTGACAGGGATCGTGACTGAAGCTTTCTTT,CASSLTGIVTEAFF
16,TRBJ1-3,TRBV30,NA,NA,TGTGCCTGGAGCCGATACAGGGACCCCTCTGGAAACACCATATATTTT,CAWSRYRDPSGNTIYF
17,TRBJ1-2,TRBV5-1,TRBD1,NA,TGCGCCAGCAGCTTGGCCCTATCGGACAGGGGTCTATGGGGCTACACCTTC,CASSLALSDRGLWGYTF
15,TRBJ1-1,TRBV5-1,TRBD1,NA,TGCGCCAGCAGCTTATCCGGGACAGGGGGCACTGAAGCTTTCTTT,CASSLSGTGGTEAFF
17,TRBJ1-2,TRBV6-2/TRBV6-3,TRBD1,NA,TGTGCCAGCAGTCTCCGGGACAGGGTAGTGTTTGGCTATGGCTACACCTTC,CASSLRDRVVFGYGYTF
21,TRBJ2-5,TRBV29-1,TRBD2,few,TGCAGCGTTGAAGATGGGACTAGCGGGAGGGCAGGACGAGGGTACCAAGAGACCCAGTACTTC,CSVEDGTSGRAGRGYQETQYF
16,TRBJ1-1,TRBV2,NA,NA,TGTGCCACAGCACAACCGACGGGAAGAATGAACACTGAAGCTTTCTTT,CATAQPTGRMNTEAFF
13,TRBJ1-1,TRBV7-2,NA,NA,TGTGCCAGCAGCTGGGGGCTCAGGGCTGAAGCTTTCTTT,CASSWGLRAEAFF
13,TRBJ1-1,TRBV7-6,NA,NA,TGTGCCAGCAGCTTCAACAGGGATACTGAAGCTTTCTTT,CASSFNRDTEAFF
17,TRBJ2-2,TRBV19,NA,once,TGTGCCAGTAGTAAGACCCTGGCAGGGTGGGACACCGGGGAGCTGTTTTTT,CASSKTLAGWDTGELFF
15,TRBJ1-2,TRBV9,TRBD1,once,TGTGCCAGCAGCCCGGGGACAGAGCCTTTCTATGGCTACACCTTC,CASSPGTEPFYGYTF
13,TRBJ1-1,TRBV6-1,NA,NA,TGTGCCAGCAGTGAAAACAGGAACACTGAAGCTTTCTTT,CASSENRNTEAFF
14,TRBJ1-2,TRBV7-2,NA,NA,TGTGCCAGCAGCCCCCAGGCGACGGGGTCTAGGTACACCTTC,CASSPQATGSRYTF
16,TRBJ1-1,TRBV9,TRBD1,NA,TGTGCCAGCAGCGGCGAACAGGGGAGGGTAGGCACTGAAGCTTTCTTT,CASSGEQGRVGTEAFF
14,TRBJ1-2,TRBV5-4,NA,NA,TGTGCCAGCAGCTACAGAGAGGGGTCCTATGGCTACACCTTC,CASSYREGSYGYTF
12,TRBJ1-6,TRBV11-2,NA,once,TGTGCCAGCAGCTTGAATAATTCACCCCTCCACTTT,CASSLNNSPLHF
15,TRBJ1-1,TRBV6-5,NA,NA,TGTGCCAGCAGTTACTCGATGGGGCCAAACACTGAAGCTTTCTTT,CASSYSMGPNTEAFF
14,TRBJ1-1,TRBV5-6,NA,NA,TGTGCCAGCAGCTTGGTCACAGGGACCTTTGAAGCTTTCTTT,CASSLVTGTFEAFF
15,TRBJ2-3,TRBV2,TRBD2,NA,TGTGCCAGCACCGAAGGCCTAGCGGGAACAGATACGCAGTATTTT,CASTEGLAGTDTQYF
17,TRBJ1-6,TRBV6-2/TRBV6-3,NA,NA,TGTGCCAGCAGTTACGACAGGCAAAGCTCCTATAATTCACCCCTCCACTTT,CASSYDRQSSYNSPLHF
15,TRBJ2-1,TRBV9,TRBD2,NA,TGTGCCAGCAGCGCCACTAGCGAGATATACAATGAGCAGTTCTTC,CASSATSEIYNEQFF
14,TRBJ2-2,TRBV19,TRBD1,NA,TGTGCCAGTAGTATCTTACAGGGGACCGGGGAGCTGTTTTTT,CASSILQGTGELFF
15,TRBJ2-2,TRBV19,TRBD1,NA,TGTGCCACCCTGAGTAGAGGACAGGGGGCCGGGGAGCTGTTTTTT,CATLSRGQGAGELFF
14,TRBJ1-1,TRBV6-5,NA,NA,TGTGCCAGCAGTTACGATGGCACGAACACTGAAGCTTTCTTT,CASSYDGTNTEAFF
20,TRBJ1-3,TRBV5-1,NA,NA,TGCGCCAGCAGCTTGGAGTGGATGGGGGCCTCCCGGAGCTCTGGAAACACCATATATTTT,CASSLEWMGASRSSGNTIYF
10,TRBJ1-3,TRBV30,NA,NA,TGTGCCCGAGGGACGGGCACCATATATTTT,CARGTGTIYF
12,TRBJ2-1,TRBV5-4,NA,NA,TGTGCCAGCAGCCCCCGGGATAATGAGCAGTTCTTC,CASSPRDNEQFF
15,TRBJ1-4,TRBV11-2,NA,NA,TGTGCCAGCAGACGTGACAGTGCAACTAATGAAAAACTGTTTTTT,CASRRDSATNEKLFF
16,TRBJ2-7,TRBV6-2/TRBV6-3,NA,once,TGTGCCAGCAGTTACACGGGGGACGCCCTCTCCTACGAGCAGTACTTC,CASSYTGDALSYEQYF
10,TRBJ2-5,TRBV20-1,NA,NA,TGCAGTGCTAGAAAGGAGACCCAGTACTTC,CSARKETQYF
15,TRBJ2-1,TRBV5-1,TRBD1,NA,TGCGCCAGCAACCAGGGGACAGGGGGCCGGGATGAGCAGTTCTTC,CASNQGTGGRDEQFF
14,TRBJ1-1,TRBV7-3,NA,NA,TGTGCCAGCAGCTTCATCGGGGGGAACACTGAAGCTTTCTTT,CASSFIGGNTEAFF
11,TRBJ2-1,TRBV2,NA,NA,TGTGCCAGCAGTGAAGTGTATGAGCAGTTCTTC,CASSEVYEQFF
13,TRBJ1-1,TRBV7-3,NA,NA,TGTGCCAGCAGCTTAACGCAGGGTACTGAAGCTTTCTTT,CASSLTQGTEAFF
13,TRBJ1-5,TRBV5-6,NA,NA,TGTGCCAGCAGCTTGATGGGCTCTCAGCCCCAGCATTTT,CASSLMGSQPQHF
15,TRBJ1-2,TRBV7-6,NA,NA,TGTGCCAGCAGCCCCGCGATAAAAGCTAACTATGGCTACACCTTC,CASSPAIKANYGYTF
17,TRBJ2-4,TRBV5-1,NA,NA,TGCGCCAGCAGCCCCGAGGGCCCCACGGGGCCCAAAAACATTCAGTACTTC,CASSPEGPTGPKNIQYF
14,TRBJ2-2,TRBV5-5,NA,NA,TGTGCCAGCAGCCAACAGGGGAGGGCCGGGGAGCTGTTTTTT,CASSQQGRAGELFF
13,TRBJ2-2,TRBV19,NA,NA,TGTGCCAGTAGTATACCCGACTCCGGGGAGCTGTTTTTT,CASSIPDSGELFF
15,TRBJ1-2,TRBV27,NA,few,TGTGCCAGCAGTTCCAGCCCCCGGGGAGGGTATGGCTACACCTTC,CASSSSPRGGYGYTF
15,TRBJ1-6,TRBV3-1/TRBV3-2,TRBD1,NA,TGTGCCAGCAGCCACCGACAGGGTCATAATTCACCCCTCCACTTT,CASSHRQGHNSPLHF
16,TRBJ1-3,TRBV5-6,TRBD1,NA,TGTGCCAGCAGCCTCCCCAGGACAGGGCCTGGAAACACCATATATTTT,CASSLPRTGPGNTIYF
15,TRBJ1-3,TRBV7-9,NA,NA,TGTGCCAGGAAAAAACAGAAAAGGGAGGGGAACACCATATATTTT,CARKKQKREGNTIYF
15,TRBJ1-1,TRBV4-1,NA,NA,TGCGCCAGCAGCCATGTACAGGACGAGATAACTGAAGCTTTCTTT,CASSHVQDEITEAFF
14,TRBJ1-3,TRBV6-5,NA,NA,TGTGCCAGCAGCTCTCTTGGCGCTGGAAACACCATATATTTT,CASSSLGAGNTIYF
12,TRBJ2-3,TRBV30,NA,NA,TGTGCCTGGAGTGTGAACACAGATACGCAGTATTTT,CAWSVNTDTQYF
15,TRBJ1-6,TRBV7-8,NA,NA,TGTGCCAGTAGAGATTTCGGGCGGCCCAATTCACCCCTCCACTTT,CASRDFGRPNSPLHF
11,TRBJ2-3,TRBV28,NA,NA,TGTGCCAGCGGCCTATCAGATACGCAGTATTTT,CASGLSDTQYF
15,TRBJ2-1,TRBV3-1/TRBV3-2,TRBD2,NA,TGTGCCAGCAGCCCTACTAGCGGCTCCTACAATGAGCAGTTCTTC,CASSPTSGSYNEQFF
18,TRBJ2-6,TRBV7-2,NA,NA,TGTGCCAGCAGCCACACGGGACACTCCACTTCTGGGGCCAACGTCCTGACTTTC,CASSHTGHSTSGANVLTF
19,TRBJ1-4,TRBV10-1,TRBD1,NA,TGCGCCAGCAGTGAGAATAACCTACTAAGACAGGGTACTGGTGAAAAACTGTTTTTT,CASSENNLLRQGTGEKLFF
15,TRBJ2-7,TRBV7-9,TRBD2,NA,TGTGCCAGCAGCCCGGGACTAGCGGGGGGCTACGAGCAGTACTTC,CASSPGLAGGYEQYF